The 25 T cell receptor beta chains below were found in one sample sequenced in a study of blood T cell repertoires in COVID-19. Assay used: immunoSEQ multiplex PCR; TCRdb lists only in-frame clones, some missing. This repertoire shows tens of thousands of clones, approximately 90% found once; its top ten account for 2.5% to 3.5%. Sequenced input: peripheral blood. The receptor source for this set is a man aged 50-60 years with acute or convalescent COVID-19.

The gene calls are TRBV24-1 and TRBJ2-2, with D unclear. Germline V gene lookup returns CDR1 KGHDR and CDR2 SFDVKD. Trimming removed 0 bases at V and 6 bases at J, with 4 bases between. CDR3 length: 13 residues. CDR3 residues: CATSDLLSGELFF. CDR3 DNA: TGTGCCACCAGTGATTTGCTTTCCGGGGAGCTGTTTTTT.

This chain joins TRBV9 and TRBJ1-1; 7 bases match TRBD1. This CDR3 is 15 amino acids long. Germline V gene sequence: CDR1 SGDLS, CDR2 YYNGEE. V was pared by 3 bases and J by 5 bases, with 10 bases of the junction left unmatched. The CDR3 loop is CASSGEAGGQTEAFF. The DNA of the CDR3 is TGTGCCAGCAGCGGAGAGGCAGGGGGGCAAACTGAAGCTTTCTTT. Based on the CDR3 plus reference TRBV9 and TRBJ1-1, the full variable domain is DSGVTQTPKHLITATGQRVTLRCSPRSGDLSVYWYQQSLDQGLQFLIQYYNGEERAKGNILERFSAQQFPDLHSELNLSSLELGDSALYFCASSGEAGGQTEAFFGQGTRLTVV.

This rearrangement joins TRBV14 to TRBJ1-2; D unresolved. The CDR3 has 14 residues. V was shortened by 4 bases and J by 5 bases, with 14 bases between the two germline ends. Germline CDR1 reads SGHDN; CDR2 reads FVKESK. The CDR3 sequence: CASSPLSGGYGYTF. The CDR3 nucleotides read TGTGCCAGCAGCCCCCTTTCGGGTGGGTATGGCTACACCTTC.

DNA for the CDR3: TGCAGTGCTAGTCCGACTAGCGGGGGCTACGAGCAGTACTTC. Translated: CSASPTSGGYEQYF. V and J are TRBV20-1 and TRBJ2-7; 12 nucleotides agree with TRBD2. This CDR3 region has 14 residues. J lost 3 bases, V lost 3 bases, and 3 bases had no gene match. The germline V gene encodes CDR1 DFQATT and CDR2 SNEGSKA (reference sequence).

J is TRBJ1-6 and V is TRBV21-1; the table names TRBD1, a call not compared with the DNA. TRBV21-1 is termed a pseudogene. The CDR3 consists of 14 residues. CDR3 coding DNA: TGTGCCAGCAGCAAAGTGGCAGATAATTCACCCCTCCACTTT. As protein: CASSKVADNSPLHF.

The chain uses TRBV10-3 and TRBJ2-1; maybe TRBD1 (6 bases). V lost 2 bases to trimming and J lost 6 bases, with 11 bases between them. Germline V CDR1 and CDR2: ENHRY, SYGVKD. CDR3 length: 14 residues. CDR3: CAISEQGQTNEQFF. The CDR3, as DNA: TGTGCCATCAGTGAGCAGGGGCAGACCAATGAGCAGTTCTTC.

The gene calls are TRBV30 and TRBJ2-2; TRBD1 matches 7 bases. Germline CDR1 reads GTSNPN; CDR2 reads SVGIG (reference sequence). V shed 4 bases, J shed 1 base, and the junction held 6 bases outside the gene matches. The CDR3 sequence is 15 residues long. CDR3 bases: TGTGCCTGGATCTCCCACAGGGGGAACACCGGGGAGCTGTTTTTT. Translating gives CAWISHRGNTGELFF.

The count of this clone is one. The CDR3 here is CASSDRTGAGGYTF. The CDR3 bases are TGTGCCAGCAGCGATCGAACAGGGGCAGGAGGCTACACCTTC. The gene calls are TRBV3-1 (or the pseudogene TRBV3-2) and TRBJ1-2; the match to TRBD1 covers 7 bases. This CDR3 contains 14 residues. With 5 bases clipped from V and 8 bases from J, the junction kept 11 bases outside the gene matches. Germline values: CDR1 LGHDT, CDR2 YNNKEL (reference sequence).

CDR3 nucleotide sequence: TGTGCCAGCACTTTCGGGGATTTCTCCTACGAGCAGTACTTC. Its protein is CASTFGDFSYEQYF. This chain uses TRBV28 with TRBJ2-7; TRBD2 might be the D (5 bases). V was clipped by 7 bases and J by 0 bases, with 13 bases between them. Germline V gene sequence: CDR1 MDHEN, CDR2 SYDVKM. The CDR3 length is 14 residues. The complete variable domain, with remaining parts taken from reference TRBV28 and TRBJ2-7, reads DVKVTQSSRYLVKRTGEKVFLECVQDMDHENMFWYRQDPGLGLRLIYFSYDVKMKEKGDIPEGYSVSREKKERFSLILESASTNQTSMYLCASTFGDFSYEQYFGPGTRLTVT.

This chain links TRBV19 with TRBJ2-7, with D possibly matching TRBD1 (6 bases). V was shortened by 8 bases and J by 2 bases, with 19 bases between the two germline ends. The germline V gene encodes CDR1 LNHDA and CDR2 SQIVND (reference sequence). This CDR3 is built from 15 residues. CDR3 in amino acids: CASSKGGRDTYEQYF. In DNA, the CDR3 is TGTGCCAGTTCTAAAGGGGGACGGGATACCTACGAGCAGTACTTC.

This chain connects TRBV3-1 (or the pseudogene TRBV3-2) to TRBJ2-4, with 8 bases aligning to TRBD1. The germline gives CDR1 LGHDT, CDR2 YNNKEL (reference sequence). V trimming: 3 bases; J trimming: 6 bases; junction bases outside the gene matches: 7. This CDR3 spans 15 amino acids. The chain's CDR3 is CASSHRDRGRNIQYF. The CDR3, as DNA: TGTGCCAGCAGCCACCGCGACAGGGGTAGAAACATTCAGTACTTC.

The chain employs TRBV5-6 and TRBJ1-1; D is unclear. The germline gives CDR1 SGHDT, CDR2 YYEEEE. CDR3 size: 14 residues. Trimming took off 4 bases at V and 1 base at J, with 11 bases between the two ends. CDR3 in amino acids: CASSLDLQNTEAFF. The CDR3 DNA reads TGTGCCAGCAGCCTAGACCTACAGAACACTGAAGCTTTCTTT.

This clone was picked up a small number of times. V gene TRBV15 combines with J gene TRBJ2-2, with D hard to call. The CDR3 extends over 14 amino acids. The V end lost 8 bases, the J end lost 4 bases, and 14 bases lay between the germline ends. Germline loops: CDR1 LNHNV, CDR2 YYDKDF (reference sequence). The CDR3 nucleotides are TGTGCCACCTCCGACACGTATTCCACCGGGGAGCTGTTTTTT. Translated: CATSDTYSTGELFF.

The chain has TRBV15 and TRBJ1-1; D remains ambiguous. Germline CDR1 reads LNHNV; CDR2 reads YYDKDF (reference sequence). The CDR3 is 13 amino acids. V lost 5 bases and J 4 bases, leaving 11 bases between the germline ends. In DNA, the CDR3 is TGTGCCACCAGCGGTCGGGCGGGCACTGAAGCTTTCTTT. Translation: CATSGRAGTEAFF. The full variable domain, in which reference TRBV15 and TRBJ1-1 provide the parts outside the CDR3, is DAMVIQNPRYQVTQFGKPVTLSCSQTLNHNVMYWYQQKSSQAPKLLFHYYDKDFNNEADTPDNFQSRRPNTSFCFLDIRSPGLGDTAMYLCATSGRAGTEAFFGQGTRLTVV.

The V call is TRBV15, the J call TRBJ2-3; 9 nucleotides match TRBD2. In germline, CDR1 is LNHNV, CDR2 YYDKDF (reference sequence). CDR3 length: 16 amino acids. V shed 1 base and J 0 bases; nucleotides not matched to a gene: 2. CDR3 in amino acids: CATSRVTSGSTDTQYF. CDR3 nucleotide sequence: TGTGCCACCAGCAGAGTGACTAGCGGTAGCACAGATACGCAGTATTTT.

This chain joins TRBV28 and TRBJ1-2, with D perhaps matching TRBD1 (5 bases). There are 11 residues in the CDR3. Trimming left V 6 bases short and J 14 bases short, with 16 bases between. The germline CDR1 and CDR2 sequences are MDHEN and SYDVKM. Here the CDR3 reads CASRGTGGATF. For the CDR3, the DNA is TGTGCCAGCAGGGGAACAGGAGGGGCAACCTTC.

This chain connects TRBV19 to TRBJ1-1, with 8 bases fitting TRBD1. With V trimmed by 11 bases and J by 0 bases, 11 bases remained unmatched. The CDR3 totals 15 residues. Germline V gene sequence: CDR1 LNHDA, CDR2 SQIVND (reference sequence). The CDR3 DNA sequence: TGTGCCGTCAAAGGACAGGGTAAAATGAACACTGAAGCTTTCTTT. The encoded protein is CAVKGQGKMNTEAFF.

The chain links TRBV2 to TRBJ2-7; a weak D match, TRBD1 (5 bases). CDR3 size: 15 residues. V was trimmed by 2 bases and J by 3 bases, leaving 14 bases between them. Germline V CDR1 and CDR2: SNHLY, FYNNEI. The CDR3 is CASSERSTVVYEQYF. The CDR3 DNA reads TGTGCCAGCAGTGAAAGGTCGACAGTAGTCTACGAGCAGTACTTC.

The CDR3 loop is CASSTQGFLVSGYTF. In nucleotides, the CDR3 is TGCGCCAGCAGTACTCAGGGGTTTTTGGTGAGCGGCTACACCTTC. J is TRBJ1-2 and V is TRBV4-1, with D possibly matching TRBD1 (6 bases). Trimming took 6 bases from V and 8 from J, leaving 22 bases between them. This CDR3 is 15 amino acids long. CDR1 MGHRA and CDR2 YSYEKL come from the germline V gene.

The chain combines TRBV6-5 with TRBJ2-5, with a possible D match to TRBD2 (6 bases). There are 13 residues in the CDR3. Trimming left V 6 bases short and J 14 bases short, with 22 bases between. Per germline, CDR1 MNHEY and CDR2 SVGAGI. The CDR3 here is CASSGNPGLTAYF. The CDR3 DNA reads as TGTGCCAGCAGCGGAAACCCGGGACTCACGGCTTACTTC.

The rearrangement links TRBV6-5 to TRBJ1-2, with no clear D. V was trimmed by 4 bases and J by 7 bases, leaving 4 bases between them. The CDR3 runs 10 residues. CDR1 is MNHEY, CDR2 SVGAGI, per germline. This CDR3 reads CASSSGGYTF. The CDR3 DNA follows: TGTGCCAGCAGTTCGGGTGGCTACACCTTC.

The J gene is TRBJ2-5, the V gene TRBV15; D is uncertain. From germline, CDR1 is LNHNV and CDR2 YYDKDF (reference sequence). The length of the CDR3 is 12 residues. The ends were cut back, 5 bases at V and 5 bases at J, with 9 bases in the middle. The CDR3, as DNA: TGTGCCACCAGCCCTATCGGGGAGACCCAGTACTTC. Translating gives CATSPIGETQYF.

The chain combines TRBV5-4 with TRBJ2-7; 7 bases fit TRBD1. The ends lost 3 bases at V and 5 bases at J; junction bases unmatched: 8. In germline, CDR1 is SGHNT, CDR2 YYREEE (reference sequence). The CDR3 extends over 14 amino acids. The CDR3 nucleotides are TGTGCCAGCAGCTCGACAGGGCTAGCCCACGAGCAGTACTTC. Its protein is CASSSTGLAHEQYF.

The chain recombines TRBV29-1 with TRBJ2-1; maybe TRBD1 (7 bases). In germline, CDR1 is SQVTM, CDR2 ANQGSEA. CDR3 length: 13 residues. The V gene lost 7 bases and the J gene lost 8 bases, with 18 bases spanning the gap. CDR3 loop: CSAGAGGGHEQFF. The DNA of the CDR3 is TGCAGCGCGGGGGCAGGGGGTGGCCATGAGCAGTTCTTC.

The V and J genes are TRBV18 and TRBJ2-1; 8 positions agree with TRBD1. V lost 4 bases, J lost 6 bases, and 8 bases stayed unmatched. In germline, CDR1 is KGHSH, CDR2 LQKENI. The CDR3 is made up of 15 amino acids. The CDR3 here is CASSLETGAANEQFF. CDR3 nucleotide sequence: TGTGCCAGCTCACTCGAGACAGGGGCGGCCAATGAGCAGTTCTTC.